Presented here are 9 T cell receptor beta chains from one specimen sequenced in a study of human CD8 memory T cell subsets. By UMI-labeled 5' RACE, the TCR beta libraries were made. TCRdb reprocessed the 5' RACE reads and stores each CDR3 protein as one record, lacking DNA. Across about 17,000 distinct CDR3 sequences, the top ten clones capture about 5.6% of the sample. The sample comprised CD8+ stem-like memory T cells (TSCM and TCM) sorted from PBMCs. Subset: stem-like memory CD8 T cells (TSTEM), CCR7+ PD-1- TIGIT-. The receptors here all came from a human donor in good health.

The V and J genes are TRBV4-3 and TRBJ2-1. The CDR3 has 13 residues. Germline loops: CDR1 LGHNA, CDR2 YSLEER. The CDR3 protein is CASSQGVHNEQFF.

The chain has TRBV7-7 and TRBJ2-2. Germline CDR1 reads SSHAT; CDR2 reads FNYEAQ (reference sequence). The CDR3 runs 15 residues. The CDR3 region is CASSLGQFNTGELFF.

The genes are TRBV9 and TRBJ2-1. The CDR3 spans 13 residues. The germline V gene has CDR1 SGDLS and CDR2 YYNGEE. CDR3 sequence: CASSVGQYNEQFF.

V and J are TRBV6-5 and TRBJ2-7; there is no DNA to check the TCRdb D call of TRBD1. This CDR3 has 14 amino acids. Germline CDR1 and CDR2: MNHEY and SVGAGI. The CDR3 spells CASSETGFRAEQYF.

The chain's CDR3 is CASSLVGQRGDTQYF. This chain uses TRBV7-6 with TRBJ2-3; TCRdb selects TRBD1, and the lack of DNA leaves this call unchecked. Germline CDR1 reads SGHVS; CDR2 reads FNYEAQ. This CDR3 has 15 residues.

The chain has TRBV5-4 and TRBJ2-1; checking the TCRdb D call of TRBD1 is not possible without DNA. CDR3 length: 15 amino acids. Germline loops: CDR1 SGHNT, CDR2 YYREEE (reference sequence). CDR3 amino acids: CASSFSGQGDNEQFF.

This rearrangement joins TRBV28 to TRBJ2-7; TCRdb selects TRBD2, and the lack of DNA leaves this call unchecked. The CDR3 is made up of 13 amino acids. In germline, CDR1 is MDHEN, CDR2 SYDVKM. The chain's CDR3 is CASSFSGVNEQYF.

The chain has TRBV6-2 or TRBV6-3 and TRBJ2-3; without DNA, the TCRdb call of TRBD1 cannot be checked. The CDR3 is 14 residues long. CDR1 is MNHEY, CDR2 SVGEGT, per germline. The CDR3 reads CASRGPDGTDTQYF.

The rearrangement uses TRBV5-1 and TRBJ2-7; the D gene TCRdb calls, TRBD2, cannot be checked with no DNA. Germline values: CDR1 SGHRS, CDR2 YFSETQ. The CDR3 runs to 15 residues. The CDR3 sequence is CASSLTSGSFYEQYF.